These 26 T cell receptor beta chains came from one sample sequenced in a study of control samples from healthy donors and cancer patients. Profiled with immunoSEQ multiplex PCR; TCRdb holds only in-frame clones, not every one. This table holds 95,000 to 150,000 clones, about 87% found once. Sequences were obtained from blood. The receptors were sampled from a man aged 25-45 years in good health.

J is TRBJ1-1 and V is TRBV7-3; possible D gene TRBD1, 5 bases. Between the trimmed V and J ends, which lost 5 bases and 4 bases, there was a span of 11 bases. Germline V gene sequence: CDR1 SGHTA, CDR2 FQGTGA. This CDR3 has 13 amino acids. CDR3: CASSLGQTTEAFF. The CDR3 nucleotides are TGTGCCAGCAGCCTCGGACAAACCACTGAAGCTTTCTTT.

The rearrangement links TRBV11-2 to TRBJ2-7; a possible D gene is TRBD2 (6 bases). Deletions cut 0 bases from V and 8 bases from J, with 17 bases between. The germline V gene has CDR1 SGHAT and CDR2 FQNNGV. This CDR3 is built from 15 residues. CDR3 in amino acids: CASSLDPGGVSKQYF. The CDR3 DNA is TGTGCCAGCAGCTTAGATCCCGGCGGGGTCTCCAAGCAGTACTTC.

The chain has TRBV18 and TRBJ2-3; D is ambiguous. Germline CDR1 is KGHSH and CDR2 is LQKENI. The CDR3 has 13 residues. Trimming took 0 bases from V and 10 from J, leaving 11 bases between them. The CDR3 reads CASSPPSSGSQYF. The CDR3 nucleotides read TGTGCCAGCTCACCACCGTCGTCTGGCTCGCAGTATTTT. Full variable domain (missing parts from reference TRBV18 and TRBJ2-3): NAGVMQNPRHLVRRRGQEARLRCSPMKGHSHVYWYRQLPEEGLKFMVYLQKENIIDESGMPKERFSAEFPKEGPSILRIQQVVRGDSAAYFCASSPPSSGSQYFGPGTRLTVL.

This clone has more than one count but fewer than ten. J is TRBJ1-2 and V is TRBV12-3 or TRBV12-4, with D perhaps matching TRBD1 (5 bases). The CDR3 loop spans 13 amino acids. The ends were cut back, 8 bases at V and 6 bases at J, with 16 bases in the middle. This CDR3 reads CASVPPAGDGYTF. DNA of the CDR3: TGTGCCAGCGTTCCCCCCGCGGGGGATGGCTACACCTTC.

The chain joins TRBV19 to TRBJ2-2; D possibly corresponds to TRBD1 (5 bases). Trimming removed 8 bases at V and 7 bases at J, with 11 bases between. CDR1 is LNHDA, CDR2 SQIVND, per germline (reference sequence). There are 12 residues in the CDR3. In nucleotides, the CDR3 is TGTGCCAGTTCGATTGACAGCGGGGAGCTGTTTTTT. Encoded protein: CASSIDSGELFF.

The CDR3 protein is CASSHVSYEQYF. CDR3 DNA: TGTGCCAGCAGCCACGTTTCCTACGAGCAGTACTTC. V gene TRBV14 combines with J gene TRBJ2-7; D unresolved. The CDR3 runs to 12 residues. The germline CDR1 and CDR2 sequences are SGHDN and FVKESK. Trimming removed 3 bases at V and 1 base at J, with 4 bases between.

This chain links TRBV28 with TRBJ2-1, with 8 bases aligning to TRBD1. The CDR3 is 16 residues long. V lost 5 bases, J lost 6 bases, and 12 bases stayed unmatched. The germline V gene encodes CDR1 MDHEN and CDR2 SYDVKM. The CDR3 bases are TGTGCCAGCAGTCCAAGACAGGGGAAGGGGACCAATGAGCAGTTCTTC. It codes for CASSPRQGKGTNEQFF.

This chain uses TRBV7-2 with TRBJ1-3, with a possible D match to TRBD1 (6 bases). This CDR3 spans 16 amino acids. The germline V gene encodes CDR1 SGHTA and CDR2 FQGNSA. Trimming left V 0 bases short and J 5 bases short, with 14 bases between. The CDR3 protein is CASSLAPGASRNTIYF. The CDR3 nucleotides are TGTGCCAGCAGCTTAGCGCCAGGGGCGAGTCGAAACACCATATATTTT. Looking up the rest from reference TRBV7-2 and TRBJ1-3 gives the full variable domain: GAGVSQSPSNKVTEKGKDVELRCDPISGHTALYWYRQSLGQGLEFLIYFQGNSAPDKSGLPSDRFSAERTGGSVSTLTIQRTQQEDSAVYLCASSLAPGASRNTIYFGEGSWLTVV.

V and J are TRBV27 and TRBJ2-2; 7 bases are shared with TRBD1. From germline, CDR1 is MNHEY and CDR2 SMNVEV (reference sequence). Trimming at V came to 6 bases and at J to 0 bases, leaving 7 bases not matched to a gene. The CDR3 runs to 16 residues. CDR3 in DNA: TGTGCCAGCAGACCAGGACAGGCTGCGAACACCGGGGAGCTGTTTTTT. Protein sequence: CASRPGQAANTGELFF.

The chain employs TRBV18 and TRBJ1-2; possible D gene TRBD1, 6 bases. The CDR3 has 13 residues. V was pared by 5 bases and J by 2 bases, with 9 bases between. The germline CDR1 and CDR2 sequences are KGHSH and LQKENI. The CDR3 sequence is CASSEQGNYGYTF. CDR3 DNA sequence: TGTGCCAGCTCAGAACAGGGAAACTATGGCTACACCTTC.

CDR3 amino acids: CASRPTGGRTGELFF. CDR3 DNA: TGTGCCAGCAGGCCCACAGGGGGCAGAACCGGGGAGCTGTTTTTT. The chain carries TRBV9 and TRBJ2-2; 9 bases fit TRBD1. V gave up 5 bases and J gave up 5 bases; unmatched junction bases: 7. Germline V gene data show CDR1 as SGDLS and CDR2 as YYNGEE. There are 15 residues in the CDR3.

The chain joins TRBV7-9 to TRBJ1-1; D not certain. CDR3 length: 14 residues. The V gene's germline CDR1 is SEHNR and CDR2 FQNEAQ (reference sequence). V was trimmed by 7 bases and J by 6 bases, leaving 18 bases between them. CDR3 loop: CASTNLREFSEAFF. Written as DNA, the CDR3 is TGTGCCAGCACCAACTTGAGGGAGTTTTCTGAAGCTTTCTTT.

J is TRBJ2-3 and V is TRBV18, with D possibly matching TRBD2 (6 bases). Germline loops: CDR1 KGHSH, CDR2 LQKENI. There are 14 residues in the CDR3. The V and J ends lost 4 bases and 1 base respectively, with 9 bases between them. The chain's CDR3 is CASSRQRGTDTQYF. CDR3 nucleotides: TGTGCCAGCTCACGACAGCGGGGCACAGATACGCAGTATTTT.

The rearrangement uses TRBV4-1 and TRBJ2-5; a possible D gene is TRBD2 (6 bases). V dropped 4 bases and J dropped 2 bases, with 14 bases sitting between them. The CDR3 loop spans 15 amino acids. Germline loops: CDR1 MGHRA, CDR2 YSYEKL. Written as DNA, the CDR3 is TGCGCCAGCAGCCGGAGGGCAGGGAGGCAAGAGACCCAGTACTTC. This translates into CASSRRAGRQETQYF.

V and J are TRBV9 and TRBJ2-2, with 9 nucleotides matching TRBD1. This CDR3 is 15 amino acids long. V shed 0 bases and J 7 bases; nucleotides not matched to a gene: 4. CDR1 and CDR2 from the germline V gene are SGDLS and YYNGEE. For the CDR3, the DNA is TGTGCCAGCAGCGTAGGGGACAGGGAACACGGGGAGCTGTTTTTT. This translates into CASSVGDREHGELFF.

This chain uses TRBV3-1 (or the pseudogene TRBV3-2) with TRBJ2-1; TRBD1 aligns across 8 bases. The ends lost 6 bases at V and 8 bases at J; junction bases unmatched: 3. This CDR3 has 12 residues. Germline values: CDR1 LGHDT, CDR2 YNNKEL (reference sequence). The CDR3 protein is CASRETGDEQFF. CDR3 DNA: TGTGCCAGCAGGGAGACAGGGGATGAGCAGTTCTTC.

V is TRBV14 and J is TRBJ2-7, with TRBD2 matching over 10 bases. J lost 7 bases, V lost 5 bases, and 5 bases had no gene match. CDR1 SGHDN and CDR2 FVKESK come from the germline V gene. This CDR3 comprises 13 residues. The CDR3 nucleotides are TGTGCCAGCAGCTCTAGCGGGGGAACGGAGCAGTACTTC. Protein product: CASSSSGGTEQYF.

The chain has TRBV27 and TRBJ2-3, with D tentatively TRBD1 (6 bases). CDR1 and CDR2 (germline): MNHEY, SMNVEV (reference sequence). CDR3 length: 15 residues. V lost 6 bases, J lost 3 bases, and 16 bases lay in between. The CDR3 DNA sequence: TGTGCCAGCAGGCCGGTGGACAGATGGACAGATACGCAGTATTTT. It encodes CASRPVDRWTDTQYF.

J is TRBJ2-3 and V is TRBV24-1; 9 nucleotides align to TRBD2. This CDR3 spans 13 amino acids. Germline trimming cut 12 bases from V and 3 bases from J; bases unmatched to any gene: 6. CDR1 is KGHDR, CDR2 SFDVKD, per germline. The CDR3 DNA sequence: TGTGCCTCTAGCGGGGCGGAGACAGATACGCAGTATTTT. Protein sequence: CASSGAETDTQYF.

V gene TRBV19 combines with J gene TRBJ1-4; 9 nucleotides match TRBD1. From germline, CDR1 is LNHDA and CDR2 SQIVND (reference sequence). CDR3 length: 14 residues. Losses at the gene ends were 7 bases for V and 5 bases for J; bases not matched to a gene: 5. The CDR3: CASNRGQGNEKLFF. The CDR3 nucleotides are TGTGCCAGTAATCGGGGACAGGGAAATGAAAAACTGTTTTTT.

The chain carries TRBV14 and TRBJ2-3; weak D call: TRBD1 (5 bases). Trimming shortened V by 1 base and J by 1 base, and 9 bases separated the two germline ends. CDR3 size: 15 residues. The V gene's germline CDR1 is SGHDN and CDR2 FVKESK. CDR3 residues: CASSQGGARTDTQYF. The CDR3 nucleotides read TGTGCCAGCAGCCAAGGTGGGGCCCGCACAGATACGCAGTATTTT.

Only a few counts were recorded for this clone. The V call is TRBV21-1, the J call TRBJ2-5; TRBD1, as called in the table, went unchecked against the DNA. TRBV21-1 is an annotated pseudogene. The length of the CDR3 is 16 residues. This CDR3 reads CASSSGRKGAGETQYF. CDR3 coding DNA: TGTGCCAGCAGCTCAGGGAGGAAGGGGGCGGGTGAGACCCAGTACTTC.

This rearrangement joins TRBV5-6 to TRBJ1-1; D is possibly TRBD1 (5 bases). The CDR3 runs 15 residues. The germline V and J ends were trimmed by 2 bases and 0 bases, with 11 bases remaining between them. Per the germline V gene, CDR1 is SGHDT and CDR2 is YYEEEE. The DNA of the CDR3 is TGTGCCAGCAGCTTTGGGCTGGGGGTGAACACTGAAGCTTTCTTT. Translation: CASSFGLGVNTEAFF. Combining the CDR3 with reference TRBV5-6 and TRBJ1-1 gives the whole variable domain DAGVTQSPTHLIKTRGQQVTLRCSPKSGHDTVSWYQQALGQGPQFIFQYYEEEERQRGNFPDRFSGHQFPNYSSELNVNALLLGDSALYLCASSFGLGVNTEAFFGQGTRLTVV.

The chain is built from TRBV19 and TRBJ1-2, with D uncertain. Deletions cut 5 bases from V and 6 bases from J, with 13 bases between. In germline, CDR1 is LNHDA, CDR2 SQIVND (reference sequence). This CDR3 is 13 amino acids long. The CDR3 bases are TGTGCCAGTAGTGTGGACTGGGTCGATGGCTACACCTTC. It encodes CASSVDWVDGYTF.

The chain recombines TRBV5-1 with TRBJ2-7, with no clear D. There are 15 residues in the CDR3. V lost 1 base and J lost 3, with 14 bases in between. CDR1 and CDR2 (germline): SGHRS, YFSETQ. CDR3 bases: TGCGCCAGCAGCTTGTTTGACTCCGGAGACTACGAGCAGTACTTC. The encoded protein is CASSLFDSGDYEQYF.

V gene TRBV6-2 or TRBV6-3 combines with J gene TRBJ2-7; no firm D call. This CDR3 comprises 13 residues. V was pared by 5 bases and J by 3 bases, with 11 bases between. Germline loops: CDR1 MNHEY, CDR2 SVGEGT. The CDR3 DNA sequence: TGTGCCAGCAGTACCCCGGGTCGCTACGAGCAGTACTTC. Its translation: CASSTPGRYEQYF.